Each of the 8 T cell receptor beta chains below was sequenced from the same sample in a study of blood T cells in healthy people across ages. Sample-barcoded 5' priming and a J-beta primer mix drove a second PCR of about 7 to 11 cycles. TCRdb re-called the 5' RACE reads with MiXCR, one entry per CDR3 protein. The sample has 1.6 million or so distinct CDR3 sequences, roughly a third seen once. The sequenced sample was blood. These receptors were obtained from a woman aged 25 to 39 in good health.

Many counts were recorded for this clonotype. The chain is built from TRBV7-9 and TRBJ2-5; perhaps D is TRBD1 or TRBD2 (5 bases each). The CDR3 is 12 residues long. Trimming left V 8 bases short and J 5 bases short, with 12 bases between. Germline V gene sequence: CDR1 SEHNR, CDR2 FQNEAQ (reference sequence). The CDR3 reads CASSRGRETQYF. In DNA, the CDR3 is TGTGCCAGCTCGAGGGGCCGGGAGACCCAGTACTTC.

The J gene is TRBJ2-1, the V gene TRBV9; possibly TRBD1 for D (5 bases). The CDR3 is 15 residues long. Germline values: CDR1 SGDLS, CDR2 YYNGEE. V lost 3 bases to trimming and J lost 0 bases, with 10 bases between them. As DNA, the CDR3 is TGTGCCAGCAGCGGAGACAGTAGCTCCTACAATGAGCAGTTCTTC. This sequence encodes CASSGDSSSYNEQFF.

The CDR3 nucleotides read TGTGCCAGCAGCCAACTACAGGGGGCCCTTGAGGGGTGGAATGAGCAGTTCTTC. This codes for CASSQLQGALEGWNEQFF. The rearrangement uses TRBV28 and TRBJ2-1, with 9 bases that match TRBD1. With 6 bases clipped from V and 7 bases from J, the junction kept 19 bases outside the gene matches. The CDR3 sequence is 18 residues long. CDR1 MDHEN and CDR2 SYDVKM come from the germline V gene.

The J gene is TRBJ1-1, the V gene TRBV29-1, with a possible D match to TRBD1 (5 bases). The CDR3 runs 12 residues. Germline loops: CDR1 SQVTM, CDR2 ANQGSEA. V was cut by 7 bases and J by 2 bases, with 11 bases left in between. The CDR3: CSAGGQNTEAFF. In DNA form, the CDR3 reads TGCAGCGCCGGCGGACAAAACACTGAAGCTTTCTTT.

The V call is TRBV9, the J call TRBJ1-6; D may be TRBD1 (5 bases). V shed 3 bases and J shed 5 bases, with 12 bases lying between them. This CDR3 region has 15 residues. Germline CDR1 is SGDLS and CDR2 is YYNGEE. CDR3 loop: CASSAGTSDNSPLHF. The CDR3 DNA is TGTGCCAGCAGCGCCGGGACGTCCGATAATTCACCCCTCCACTTT.

This clonotype was observed a handful of times. The chain carries TRBV12-3 or TRBV12-4 and TRBJ2-5, with D uncertain. Trimming removed 10 bases at V and 5 bases at J, with 17 bases between. There are 13 residues in the CDR3. The CDR3 nucleotides read TGTGCCAACACTTTCTCCGTTGAGGAGACCCAGTACTTC. Translating it yields CANTFSVEETQYF.

The CDR3 loop reads CASSAATGNGYTF. CDR3 nucleotides: TGTGCCAGCAGTGCCGCGACAGGGAACGGCTACACCTTC. The V gene is TRBV7-9, the J gene TRBJ1-2; TRBD1 agrees at 7 bases. Germline V gene sequence: CDR1 SEHNR, CDR2 FQNEAQ (reference sequence). The CDR3 totals 13 residues. J was trimmed by 8 bases and V by 6 bases; bases with no gene match: 9.

This rearrangement joins TRBV11-2 to TRBJ2-3; perhaps TRBD2 as D (6 bases). Germline V gene sequence: CDR1 SGHAT, CDR2 FQNNGV. The ends were cut back, 6 bases at V and 2 bases at J, with 15 bases in the middle. This CDR3 spans 15 amino acids. The CDR3 region is CASSSEDYLTDTQYF. The CDR3 bases are TGTGCCAGCAGTTCCGAGGACTACCTCACAGATACGCAGTATTTT.